The next 29 T cell receptor beta chains were all read from a single sample in a study of blood T cell repertoires in COVID-19. Using immunoSEQ multiplex PCR, the repertoire was profiled, and TCRdb retains in-frame clones only, with some absent. The sample carries around 300,000 clones, about 87% recorded once. The sequencing sample was made of PBMCs or T cells enriched from blood (not recorded which). These receptors originate from a woman between 45 and 65 years old who had recovered from COVID-19.

The gene calls are TRBV4-3 and TRBJ2-7; weak D call: TRBD1 (5 bases). This CDR3 is built from 14 residues. Trimming removed 0 bases at V and 3 bases at J, with 9 bases between. Looked up from germline, CDR1 is LGHNA and CDR2 is YSLEER. CDR3 sequence reads: CASSQEGRGYEQYF. DNA of the CDR3: TGCGCCAGCAGCCAAGAGGGGCGAGGCTACGAGCAGTACTTC.

The V and J genes are TRBV30 and TRBJ2-6, with 7 bases lining up with TRBD2. J lost 4 bases, V lost 1 base, and 4 bases had no gene match. The germline V gene has CDR1 GTSNPN and CDR2 SVGIG (reference sequence). The CDR3 has 15 residues. This chain's CDR3 is CAWSDGAGGANVLTF. The CDR3, as DNA: TGTGCCTGGAGTGATGGAGCGGGGGGGGCCAACGTCCTGACTTTC.

The rearrangement joins TRBV28 to TRBJ1-2, with 9 bases lining up with TRBD1. CDR1 MDHEN and CDR2 SYDVKM come from the germline V gene. There are 15 residues in the CDR3. The ends lost 6 bases at V and 5 bases at J; junction bases unmatched: 10. For the CDR3, the DNA is TGTGCCAGCAGCTATTATGGTGGGACAGGGTATGGCTACACCTTC. Its translation: CASSYYGGTGYGYTF.

The rearrangement joins TRBV6-5 to TRBJ2-7, with D perhaps TRBD2 (6 bases). The CDR3 is 15 residues long. V lost 7 bases, J lost 3 bases, and 19 bases lay in between. In germline, CDR1 is MNHEY, CDR2 SVGAGI. This CDR3 is CASILRAGLSYEQYF. The CDR3 DNA is TGTGCCAGCATCCTTCGGGCGGGGCTTAGCTACGAGCAGTACTTC.

The chain has TRBV4-3 and TRBJ1-6, with TRBD1 matching over 7 bases. Per germline, CDR1 LGHNA and CDR2 YSLEER. V dropped 7 bases and J dropped 11; count of bases not matched to a gene: 11. This CDR3 contains 14 residues. CDR3 loop: CASTSIQGRPPLHF. The CDR3 nucleotides read TGCGCCAGCACCTCAATACAGGGGCGGCCACCCCTCCACTTT.

This chain links TRBV7-9 with TRBJ2-1, with TRBD2 matching 7 bases. With V trimmed by 8 bases and J by 4 bases, 5 bases remained unmatched. The germline CDR1 and CDR2 sequences are SEHNR and FQNEAQ (reference sequence). CDR3 length: 13 residues. The CDR3 spells CASRPSGYNEQFF. CDR3 sequence (DNA): TGTGCCAGCCGTCCTAGCGGATACAATGAGCAGTTCTTC.

The chain couples TRBV5-4 to TRBJ2-2, with 14 bases lining up with TRBD2. Germline CDR1 and CDR2: SGHNT and YYREEE (reference sequence). The V and J ends lost 4 bases and 5 bases, in that order; junction bases with no gene match: 7. CDR3 size: 17 residues. CDR3 region: CASSPGLAGVRTGELFF. The CDR3 DNA is TGTGCCAGCAGCCCGGGACTAGCGGGAGTTCGGACCGGGGAGCTGTTTTTT.

The chain employs TRBV5-4 and TRBJ2-4, with 9 bases identical to TRBD1. V dropped 4 bases and J dropped 8; count of bases not matched to a gene: 4. Germline CDR1 and CDR2: SGHNT and YYREEE (reference sequence). The CDR3 is 13 residues long. CDR3 nucleotide sequence: TGTGCCAGCAGCACAGGGGGCAAGGACATTCAGTACTTC. Translated: CASSTGGKDIQYF. Based on the CDR3 plus reference TRBV5-4 and TRBJ2-4, the full variable domain is ETGVTQSPTHLIKTRGQQVTLRCSSQSGHNTVSWYQQALGQGPQFIFQYYREEENGRGNFPPRFSGLQFPNYSSELNVNALELDDSALYLCASSTGGKDIQYFGAGTRLSVL.

The chain is built from TRBV25-1 and TRBJ2-3; possibly TRBD2 for D (6 bases). Germline V lookup: CDR1 MGHDK, CDR2 SYGVNS. The CDR3 sequence is 16 residues long. V lost 4 bases and J lost 0, with 14 bases in between. The CDR3 loop reads CASSARVAASTDTQYF. Here the CDR3 DNA reads TGTGCCAGCAGTGCAAGGGTAGCGGCTAGCACAGATACGCAGTATTTT.

This chain's CDR3 is CASSPSGTSVMNTGELFF. The DNA for the CDR3 is TGTGCCAGCAGCCCATCCGGGACTAGCGTTATGAACACCGGGGAGCTGTTTTTT. The chain combines TRBV5-8 with TRBJ2-2; TRBD2 agrees at 10 bases. V lost 4 bases to trimming and J lost 1 base; unmatched junction nucleotides: 10. From germline, CDR1 is SGHTS and CDR2 YDEGEE. The CDR3 runs to 18 residues.

V gene TRBV20-1 combines with J gene TRBJ2-3; 8 bases map to TRBD2. The CDR3 loop spans 14 amino acids. The junction had 5 bases not matched to a gene; V was cut back by 5 bases and J by 1 base. Germline CDR1 is DFQATT and CDR2 is SNEGSKA (reference sequence). The CDR3 DNA follows: TGCAGTGCTGGTGTAGCGGGACGCACAGATACGCAGTATTTT. Translated, it gives CSAGVAGRTDTQYF.

The chain carries TRBV7-2 and TRBJ2-5; D possibly corresponds to TRBD1 (6 bases). From germline, CDR1 is SGHTA and CDR2 FQGNSA. Trimming pared 5 bases from V and 1 base from J, leaving 14 bases between. The CDR3 is 15 amino acids. CDR3 in amino acids: CASSRGLGAQETQYF. The CDR3 region has the DNA TGTGCCAGCAGCAGAGGACTGGGGGCCCAAGAGACCCAGTACTTC. The whole variable domain, remainder taken from reference TRBV7-2 and TRBJ2-5, is GAGVSQSPSNKVTEKGKDVELRCDPISGHTALYWYRQSLGQGLEFLIYFQGNSAPDKSGLPSDRFSAERTGGSVSTLTIQRTQQEDSAVYLCASSRGLGAQETQYFGPGTRLLVL.

J is TRBJ2-7 and V is TRBV18; 9 nucleotides agree with TRBD1. With 4 bases clipped from V and 2 bases from J, the junction kept 9 bases outside the gene matches. CDR1 is KGHSH, CDR2 LQKENI, per germline. The CDR3 loop spans 16 amino acids. The CDR3 DNA sequence: TGTGCCAGCTCACTTCCCCGGACAGGGGCGACCTACGAGCAGTACTTC. It specifies CASSLPRTGATYEQYF.

V gene TRBV7-3 combines with J gene TRBJ1-6; D possibly corresponds to TRBD1 (6 bases). This CDR3 is built from 14 residues. CDR1 SGHTA and CDR2 FQGTGA come from the germline V gene. V shed 5 bases and J shed 11 bases, with 16 bases lying between them. The CDR3 here is CASSHEGTTTPLHF. Here the CDR3 DNA reads TGTGCCAGCAGCCACGAAGGGACAACGACACCCCTCCACTTT.

The chain joins TRBV30 to TRBJ2-1; possible D gene TRBD1, 5 bases. The CDR3 loop spans 12 amino acids. Trimming took off 7 bases at V and 3 bases at J, with 10 bases between the two ends. CDR1 and CDR2 from the germline V gene are GTSNPN and SVGIG (reference sequence). The CDR3 loop is CALTDSYNEQFF. DNA for the CDR3: TGTGCCTTGACTGACAGCTACAATGAGCAGTTCTTC.

The chain is built from TRBV7-3 and TRBJ2-1; weak D call: TRBD2 (6 bases). Germline V gene lookup returns CDR1 SGHTA and CDR2 FQGTGA. The CDR3 contains 14 residues. The V gene lost 4 bases and the J gene lost 5 bases, with 12 bases spanning the gap. In DNA form, the CDR3 reads TGTGCCAGCAGCTACGGCGGGATGGACAATGAGCAGTTCTTC. The encoded protein is CASSYGGMDNEQFF.

This clone was seen just once. The chain recombines TRBV7-9 with TRBJ1-1, with 8 bases fitting TRBD1. With 5 bases clipped from V and 0 bases from J, the junction kept 2 bases outside the gene matches. CDR1 and CDR2 (germline): SEHNR, FQNEAQ (reference sequence). CDR3 length: 14 amino acids. The CDR3 protein is CASSRTGMNTEAFF. In DNA form, the CDR3 reads TGTGCCAGCAGCCGGACAGGGATGAACACTGAAGCTTTCTTT.

The CDR3 loop is CATSRGGANQPQHF. The CDR3, as DNA: TGTGCCACCAGCAGAGGGGGAGCAAATCAGCCCCAGCATTTT. The J gene is TRBJ1-5, the V gene TRBV15; D remains unclear. This CDR3 is built from 14 residues. V lost 1 base to trimming and J lost 4 bases, with 8 bases between them. Germline values: CDR1 LNHNV, CDR2 YYDKDF (reference sequence).

This clone was recorded a few times. The chain uses TRBV28 and TRBJ1-1, with 7 bases lining up with TRBD1. Germline assignment: CDR1 MDHEN and CDR2 SYDVKM. CDR3 size: 16 residues. V shed 5 bases, J shed 7 bases, and the junction held 16 bases outside the gene matches. The chain's CDR3 is CASSTPGKRGLNEAFF. CDR3 sequence (DNA): TGTGCCAGCAGTACCCCGGGGAAAAGGGGGCTGAATGAAGCTTTCTTT.

The rearrangement joins TRBV30 to TRBJ1-2; the D gene is possibly TRBD1 (6 bases). Germline V CDR1 and CDR2: GTSNPN, SVGIG (reference sequence). V was pared by 4 bases and J by 1 base, with 16 bases between. The CDR3 covers 15 residues. This CDR3 reads CAWNKRGQNNYGYTF. CDR3 coding DNA: TGTGCCTGGAATAAGCGCGGACAGAATAACTATGGCTACACCTTC. Full variable domain (remainder filled in from reference TRBV30 and TRBJ1-2): SQTIHQWPATLVQPVGSPLSLECTVEGTSNPNLYWYRQAAGRGLQLLFYSVGIGQISSEVPQNLSASRPQDRQFILSSKKLLLSDSGFYLCAWNKRGQNNYGYTFGSGTRLTVV.

This clone has just a few counts. V gene TRBV10-1 combines with J gene TRBJ1-5, with D possibly TRBD1 on 6 matching bases. The CDR3 is made up of 16 amino acids. V shed 6 bases and J shed 5 bases, with 20 bases lying between them. Looked up from germline, CDR1 is WNHNN and CDR2 is SYGVQD (reference sequence). CDR3 bases: TGCGCCAGCAGGGGTCCGGGACACCCTCAGGATCAGCCCCAGCATTTT. Translated: CASRGPGHPQDQPQHF.

V is TRBV5-8 and J is TRBJ1-1; TRBD1 is a possible D gene (6 bases). The V end was cut by 1 base, the J end by 4 bases, with 11 bases between. Germline lookup yields CDR1 SGHTS and CDR2 YDEGEE. This CDR3 region has 14 residues. CDR3 in DNA: TGTGCCAGCAGCTTGCGCGGGGGCGGCACTGAAGCTTTCTTT. It encodes CASSLRGGGTEAFF. The full variable domain, with the rest looked up from reference TRBV5-8 and TRBJ1-1, is EAGVTQSPTHLIKTRGQQATLRCSPISGHTSVYWYQQALGLGLQFLLWYDEGEERNRGNFPPRFSGRQFPNYSSELNVNALELEDSALYLCASSLRGGGTEAFFGQGTRLTVV.

This clone was seen a few times. The V gene is TRBV7-8, the J gene TRBJ2-1; 7 bases fit TRBD1. Trimming at V came to 5 bases and at J to 0 bases, leaving 4 bases not matched to a gene. Per germline, CDR1 SGHVS and CDR2 FQNEAQ. This CDR3 comprises 15 residues. CDR3 loop: CASSQRTGSYNEQFF. As DNA, the CDR3 is TGTGCCAGCAGCCAGAGGACAGGCTCCTACAATGAGCAGTTCTTC.

This clone was picked up a small number of times. This rearrangement joins TRBV7-2 to TRBJ2-7, with 8 bases fitting TRBD1. The CDR3 loop spans 15 amino acids. Per the germline V gene, CDR1 is SGHTA and CDR2 is FQGNSA. The V segment lost 3 bases and the J segment 3 bases; nucleotides outside the gene matches: 7. CDR3 sequence (DNA): TGTGCCAGCAGCTTGAGGACAGGGATTCTCTACGAGCAGTACTTC. Its translation: CASSLRTGILYEQYF.

CDR3: CSASGAGDTIADTQYF. The CDR3 DNA sequence: TGCAGTGCTAGTGGAGCGGGAGATACGATTGCAGATACGCAGTATTTT. The chain couples TRBV20-1 to TRBJ2-3, with TRBD2 matching over 8 bases. Trimming cost V 3 bases and J 4 bases; bases outside gene matches: 12. This CDR3 spans 16 amino acids. Germline lookup yields CDR1 DFQATT and CDR2 SNEGSKA (reference sequence).

The table lists this clone with a few counts. The chain employs TRBV9 and TRBJ2-3, with 8 bases fitting TRBD2. Trimming at V came to 7 bases and at J to 1 base, leaving 8 bases not matched to a gene. CDR3 size: 15 residues. CDR1 and CDR2 (germline): SGDLS, YYNGEE. The CDR3: CASSGGRSRTDTQYF. The CDR3 nucleotides are TGTGCCAGCTCCGGCGGGAGGTCCCGCACAGATACGCAGTATTTT.

CDR3 in amino acids: CASSFRVTEAFF. CDR3 bases: TGTGCCAGCAGTTTCCGGGTCACTGAAGCTTTCTTT. This sequence joins TRBV28 and TRBJ1-1, with D uncertain. CDR1 and CDR2 (germline): MDHEN, SYDVKM. The CDR3 loop spans 12 amino acids. V dropped 3 bases and J dropped 4 bases, with 6 bases sitting between them.

The chain has TRBV27 and TRBJ2-1, with TRBD1 matching 8 bases. Trimming removed 0 bases from V and 6 bases from J; junction bases left unmatched: 7. The CDR3 totals 16 residues. In germline, CDR1 is MNHEY, CDR2 SMNVEV (reference sequence). The CDR3 coding sequence is TGTGCCAGCAGTTTATCAGCCAGGGGGCCCGGCAATGAGCAGTTCTTC. As protein: CASSLSARGPGNEQFF.

This clone came up once. The rearrangement uses TRBV11-3 and TRBJ1-3, with D unclear. V lost 1 base to trimming and J lost 4 bases, with 8 bases between them. The CDR3 is made up of 14 amino acids. Germline CDR1 SGHNT, CDR2 YENEEA. The CDR3 coding sequence is TGTGCCAGCAGCTTAGGGGCTGGAGGAAACACCATATATTTT. This gives the protein CASSLGAGGNTIYF.